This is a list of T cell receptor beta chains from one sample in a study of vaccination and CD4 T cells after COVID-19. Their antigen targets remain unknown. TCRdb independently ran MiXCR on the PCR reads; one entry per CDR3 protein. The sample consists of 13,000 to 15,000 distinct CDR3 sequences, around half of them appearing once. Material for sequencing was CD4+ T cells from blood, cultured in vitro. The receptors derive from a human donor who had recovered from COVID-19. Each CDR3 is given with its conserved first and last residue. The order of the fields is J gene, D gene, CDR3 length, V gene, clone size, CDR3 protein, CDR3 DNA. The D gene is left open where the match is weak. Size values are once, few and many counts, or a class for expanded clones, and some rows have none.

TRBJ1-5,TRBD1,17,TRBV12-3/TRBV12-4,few,CASTSGTALYSNQPQHF,TGTGCCAGCACTTCCGGGACAGCCCTTTATAGCAATCAGCCCCAGCATTTT
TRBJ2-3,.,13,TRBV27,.,CASSLAGSDTQYF,TGTGCCAGCAGTTTAGCAGGTTCGGATACGCAGTATTTT
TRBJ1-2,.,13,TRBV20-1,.,CSAFGGNNYGYTF,TGCAGTGCTTTTGGAGGGAATAACTATGGCTACACCTTC
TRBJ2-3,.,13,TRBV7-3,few,CASSLIVGDTQYF,TGTGCCAGCAGCTTAATAGTAGGAGATACGCAGTATTTT
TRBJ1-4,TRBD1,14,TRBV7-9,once,CASSSGTGREKLFF,TGTGCCAGCAGTTCGGGGACAGGGAGGGAAAAACTGTTTTTT
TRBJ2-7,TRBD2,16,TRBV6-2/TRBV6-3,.,CASTHRSGGSSYEQYF,TGTGCCAGCACCCACCGTAGCGGGGGAAGCTCCTACGAGCAGTACTTC
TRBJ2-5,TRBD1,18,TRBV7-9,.,CASSLQRSGTGGQETQYF,TGTGCCAGCAGCTTACAACGGAGTGGGACAGGGGGCCAAGAGACCCAGTACTTC
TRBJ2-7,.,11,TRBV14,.,CASGWTYEQYF,TGTGCCAGCGGCTGGACCTACGAGCAGTACTTC
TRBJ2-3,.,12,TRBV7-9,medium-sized,CASSLVHDTQYF,TGTGCCAGCAGCTTAGTGCACGATACGCAGTATTTT
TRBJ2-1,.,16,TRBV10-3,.,CAISGAGGTSHNEQFF,TGTGCCATCAGTGGGGCTGGCGGAACGAGCCACAATGAGCAGTTCTTC
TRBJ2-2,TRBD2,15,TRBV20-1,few,CSARDGGRATGELFF,TGCAGTGCTAGAGATGGCGGGAGAGCCACCGGGGAGCTGTTTTTT
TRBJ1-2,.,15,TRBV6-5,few,CASSYSPAANYGYTF,TGTGCCAGCAGTTACTCCCCGGCCGCGAACTATGGCTACACCTTC
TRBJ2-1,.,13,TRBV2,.,CASMSVTYNEQFF,TGTGCCAGCATGTCCGTTACCTACAATGAGCAGTTCTTC
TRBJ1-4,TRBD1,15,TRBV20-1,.,CSAEVATGSVGKLFF,TGCAGTGCCGAAGTAGCGACAGGGTCAGTGGGAAAACTGTTTTTT
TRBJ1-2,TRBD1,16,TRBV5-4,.,CASSPDEGATNYGYTF,TGTGCCAGCAGTCCGGATGAGGGGGCAACTAACTATGGCTACACCTTC
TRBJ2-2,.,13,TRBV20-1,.,CSAHRDYTGELFF,TGCAGTGCCCACAGGGATTACACCGGGGAGCTGTTTTTT
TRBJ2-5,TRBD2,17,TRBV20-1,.,CSAPGKLGTSYQETQYF,TGCAGTGCACCGGGGAAGCTCGGGACTAGTTACCAAGAGACCCAGTACTTC
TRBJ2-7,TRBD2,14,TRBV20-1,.,CSASPSGTAYEQYF,TGCAGTGCTAGTCCAAGCGGGACCGCCTACGAGCAGTACTTC
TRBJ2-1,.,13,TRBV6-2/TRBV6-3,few,CASSYRGGGEQFF,TGTGCCAGCAGTTACCGTGGCGGGGGCGAGCAGTTCTTC
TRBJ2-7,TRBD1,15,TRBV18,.,CASSPRQGATYEQYF,TGTGCCAGCTCGCCTCGACAGGGGGCCACCTACGAGCAGTACTTC
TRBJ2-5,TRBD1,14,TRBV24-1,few,CATSDRGLWETQYF,TGTGCCACCAGTGACAGGGGGCTTTGGGAGACCCAGTACTTC
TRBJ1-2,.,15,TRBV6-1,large,CASSPSAGVLRGYTF,TGTGCCAGCAGTCCCTCCGCCGGGGTGTTACGGGGCTACACCTTC
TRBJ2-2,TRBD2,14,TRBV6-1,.,CASRAGGVTGELFF,TGTGCCAGCAGGGCGGGGGGGGTCACCGGGGAGCTGTTTTTT
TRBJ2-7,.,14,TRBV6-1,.,CASARLWSGDEQYF,TGTGCCAGCGCCCGGCTGTGGTCCGGCGACGAGCAGTACTTC
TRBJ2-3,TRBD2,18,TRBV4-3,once,CASSLSGPTSGRPDTQYF,TGCGCCAGCAGTCTAAGCGGCCCGACTAGCGGGAGGCCCGATACGCAGTATTTT
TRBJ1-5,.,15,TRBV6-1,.,CATIAPGQGSQPQHF,TGTGCCACTATCGCTCCGGGGCAGGGCTCCCAGCCCCAGCATTTT
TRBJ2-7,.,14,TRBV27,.,CVSSSRESRDEQYF,TGTGTCAGCAGTTCGCGGGAAAGTCGGGACGAGCAGTACTTC
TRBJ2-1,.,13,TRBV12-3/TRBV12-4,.,CASSFGSYNEQFF,TGTGCCAGCAGTTTTGGGTCGTACAATGAGCAGTTCTTC
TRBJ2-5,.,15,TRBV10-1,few,CASSESRLSQETQYF,TGCGCCAGCAGTGAGTCGCGGCTTTCGCAAGAGACCCAGTACTTC
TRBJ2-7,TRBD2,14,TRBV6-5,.,CASSWTSGPYEQYF,TGTGCCAGCAGTTGGACTAGCGGTCCCTACGAGCAGTACTTC
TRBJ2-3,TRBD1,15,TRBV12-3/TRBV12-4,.,CASSLEGQGADTQYF,TGTGCCAGCAGTTTAGAGGGACAGGGGGCAGATACGCAGTATTTT
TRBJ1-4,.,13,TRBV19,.,CASSRAVNEKLFF,TGTGCCAGTAGTAGGGCGGTTAATGAAAAACTGTTTTTT
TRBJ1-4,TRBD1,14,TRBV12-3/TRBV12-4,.,CASTRDRGGEKLFF,TGTGCCAGCACCCGGGACAGGGGAGGTGAAAAACTGTTTTTT
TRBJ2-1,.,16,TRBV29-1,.,CSVLSPGPGTYNEQFF,TGCAGCGTGCTAAGCCCGGGACCCGGGACTTACAATGAGCAGTTCTTC
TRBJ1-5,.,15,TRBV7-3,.,CASSLTGGAGQPQHF,TGTGCCAGCAGCTTAACAGGAGGGGCGGGGCAGCCCCAGCATTTT
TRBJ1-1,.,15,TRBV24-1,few,CATSDPGTSGTEAFF,TGTGCCACCAGTGATCCCGGGACCTCGGGCACTGAAGCTTTCTTT
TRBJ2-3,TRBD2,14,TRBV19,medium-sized,CASQGLAVTDTQYF,TGTGCCAGTCAGGGACTAGCGGTCACAGATACGCAGTATTTT
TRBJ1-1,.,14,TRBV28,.,CASSRNFRVSEAFF,TGTGCCAGCAGCCGAAACTTCAGGGTCTCTGAAGCTTTCTTT
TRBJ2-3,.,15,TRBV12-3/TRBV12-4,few,CASSFDAGPRDTQYF,TGTGCCAGCAGTTTTGATGCGGGGCCGAGAGATACGCAGTATTTT
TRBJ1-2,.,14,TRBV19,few,CASKGLAVGYGYTF,TGTGCCAGTAAAGGGTTGGCAGTCGGGTATGGCTACACCTTC
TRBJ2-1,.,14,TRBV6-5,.,CASSYRQGGNEQFF,TGTGCCAGCAGTTACCGACAGGGAGGGAATGAGCAGTTCTTC
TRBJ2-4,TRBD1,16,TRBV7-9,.,CASSPGTGLKGNIQYF,TGTGCCAGCAGCCCGGGGACAGGGCTGAAGGGAAACATTCAGTACTTC
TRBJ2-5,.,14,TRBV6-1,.,CASSENYVGETQYF,TGTGCCAGCAGTGAAAACTACGTGGGGGAGACCCAGTACTTC
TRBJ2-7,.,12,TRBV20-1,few,CSARDRPYEQYF,TGCAGTGCTAGAGATAGACCCTACGAGCAGTACTTC
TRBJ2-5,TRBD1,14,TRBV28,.,CASSWDSRQETQYF,TGTGCCAGCAGCTGGGACAGCCGCCAAGAGACCCAGTACTTC
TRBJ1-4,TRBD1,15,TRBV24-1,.,CATSDPGQGDEKLFF,TGTGCCACCAGTGATCCAGGACAGGGGGATGAAAAACTGTTTTTT
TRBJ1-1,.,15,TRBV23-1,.,CASSQSRAVGTEAFF,TGCGCCAGCAGTCAATCGAGAGCAGTGGGCACTGAAGCTTTCTTT
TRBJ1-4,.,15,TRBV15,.,CATSRNEPRNGKLFF,TGTGCCACCAGCAGAAACGAACCGAGGAATGGAAAACTGTTTTTT
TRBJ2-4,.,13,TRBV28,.,CASSLSQEGIQYF,TGTGCCAGCAGTTTAAGCCAGGAAGGCATTCAGTACTTC